The 25 T cell receptor beta chains given below trace back to one sample, sequenced in a study of blood T cell repertoires in COVID-19. Generated by immunoSEQ multiplex PCR, the TCRdb table keeps only in-frame clones and is missing some. The sample consists of fewer than 350,000 clones, approximately 91% of them appearing once. Specimen: PBMCs or T cells enriched from blood (not recorded which). All receptors come from a woman between 40 and 50 years old with acute COVID-19.

The chain employs TRBV30 and TRBJ1-1; tentatively, D is TRBD1 (6 bases). This CDR3 spans 14 amino acids. With 0 bases removed from V and 5 bases from J, the gap between germline ends came to 13 bases. CDR1 and CDR2 from the germline V gene are GTSNPN and SVGIG (reference sequence). The CDR3 region is CAWSVGGAKTEAFF. CDR3 DNA sequence: TGTGCCTGGAGTGTTGGGGGGGCAAAAACTGAAGCTTTCTTT.

The chain joins TRBV27 to TRBJ2-7; 8 bases align to TRBD2. The CDR3 is 14 amino acids. Germline lookup yields CDR1 MNHEY and CDR2 SMNVEV (reference sequence). The trim removed 5 bases at V and 0 bases at J, leaving 3 bases unmatched. The CDR3 nucleotides read TGTGCCAGCAGTCCCGGGACTAGCTCCTACGAGCAGTACTTC. This sequence encodes CASSPGTSSYEQYF.

The chain combines TRBV7-9 with TRBJ2-2; D is uncertain. CDR3 length: 15 residues. V dropped 8 bases and J dropped 0 bases, with 13 bases sitting between them. From germline, CDR1 is SEHNR and CDR2 FQNEAQ (reference sequence). CDR3 DNA sequence: TGTGCCAGCGAATCGGTACCTGCGAACACCGGGGAGCTGTTTTTT. Protein: CASESVPANTGELFF. Drawing the rest from reference TRBV7-9 and TRBJ2-2, the complete variable domain is DTGVSQNPRHKITKRGQNVTFRCDPISEHNRLYWYRQTLGQGPEFLTYFQNEAQLEKSRLLSDRFSAERPKGSFSTLEIQRTEQGDSAMYLCASESVPANTGELFFGEGSRLTVL.

This chain joins TRBV3-1 (or the pseudogene TRBV3-2) and TRBJ2-7, with 10 bases fitting TRBD1. This CDR3 has 16 residues. The V gene's germline CDR1 is LGHDT and CDR2 YNNKEL (reference sequence). The ends lost 4 bases at V and 6 bases at J; junction bases unmatched: 12. DNA for the CDR3: TGTGCCAGCAGCCCTCTTGTCGGGACAGGGGTTCTCGAGCAGTACTTC. It translates to CASSPLVGTGVLEQYF.

The chain joins TRBV6-5 to TRBJ2-7, with unresolved D. V was shortened by 5 bases and J by 3 bases, with 8 bases between the two germline ends. CDR3 length: 12 residues. Germline lookup yields CDR1 MNHEY and CDR2 SVGAGI. This CDR3 is CASSTDNYEQYF. CDR3 coding DNA: TGTGCCAGCAGTACCGACAACTACGAGCAGTACTTC.

This clone was picked up one time. J is TRBJ1-2 and V is TRBV4-1; a possible D gene is TRBD1 (6 bases). Germline loops: CDR1 MGHRA, CDR2 YSYEKL. The CDR3 length is 15 residues. V dropped 4 bases and J dropped 4 bases, with 16 bases sitting between them. The chain's CDR3 is CASSPTHRESYGYTF. Written as DNA, the CDR3 is TGCGCCAGCAGCCCAACCCACAGGGAGAGCTATGGCTACACCTTC.

V usage is TRBV12-3 or TRBV12-4 and J usage is TRBJ1-5; D ambiguous. This CDR3 region has 13 residues. V was shortened by 3 bases and J by 3 bases, with 6 bases between the two germline ends. The CDR3 here is CASSFGANQPQHF. The CDR3 coding sequence is TGTGCCAGCAGTTTTGGAGCCAATCAGCCCCAGCATTTT.

The chain has TRBV28 and TRBJ1-5; D may be TRBD1 (6 bases). The CDR3 has 22 amino acids. The germline CDR1 and CDR2 sequences are MDHEN and SYDVKM. Deletions cut 7 bases from V and 5 bases from J, with 39 bases between. CDR3 amino acids: CASTADSKGGAGEISGYQPQHF. As DNA, the CDR3 is TGTGCCAGCACCGCCGATTCGAAGGGGGGGGCAGGGGAAATATCGGGCTATCAGCCCCAGCATTTT. The complete variable domain, with remaining parts taken from reference TRBV28 and TRBJ1-5, reads DVKVTQSSRYLVKRTGEKVFLECVQDMDHENMFWYRQDPGLGLRLIYFSYDVKMKEKGDIPEGYSVSREKKERFSLILESASTNQTSMYLCASTADSKGGAGEISGYQPQHFGDGTRLSIL.

The rearrangement links TRBV5-4 to TRBJ2-5, with 10 bases fitting TRBD2. Per germline, CDR1 SGHNT and CDR2 YYREEE (reference sequence). The CDR3 consists of 17 residues. J gave up 5 bases and V 0 bases, and 10 bases lay outside the gene matches. CDR3 amino acids: CASSLGGRASGSETQYF. The CDR3 bases are TGTGCCAGCAGCTTGGGTGGTCGGGCTAGCGGGAGTGAGACCCAGTACTTC.

This chain uses TRBV7-9 with TRBJ2-7; D is undetermined. Trimming removed 0 bases at V and 6 bases at J, with 6 bases between. The germline V gene encodes CDR1 SEHNR and CDR2 FQNEAQ (reference sequence). There are 12 residues in the CDR3. The CDR3 loop reads CASSLARSEQYF. Written as DNA, the CDR3 is TGTGCCAGCAGCTTAGCGCGGAGCGAGCAGTACTTC.

This sequence joins TRBV6-5 and TRBJ1-5; D is ambiguous. Trimming took 8 bases from V and 1 from J, leaving 9 bases between them. In germline, CDR1 is MNHEY, CDR2 SVGAGI. The CDR3 is 13 residues long. The CDR3 DNA sequence: TGTGCCAGCCAATCGCAGAGCAATCAGCCCCAGCATTTT. Translating it yields CASQSQSNQPQHF.

This clone appeared a few times. The chain is built from TRBV11-2 and TRBJ1-2, with 7 positions matching TRBD1. V lost 1 base to trimming and J lost 4 bases; unmatched junction nucleotides: 3. The CDR3 covers 14 residues. The germline V gene encodes CDR1 SGHAT and CDR2 FQNNGV. This CDR3 reads CASSLGTGGYGYTF. The CDR3 coding sequence is TGTGCCAGCAGCTTAGGGACAGGAGGCTATGGCTACACCTTC.

The chain employs TRBV7-8 and TRBJ2-7; maybe TRBD1 (6 bases). The CDR3 has 14 amino acids. Germline values: CDR1 SGHVS, CDR2 FQNEAQ. The V end lost 4 bases, the J end lost 5 bases, and 15 bases lay between the germline ends. The CDR3 region has the DNA TGTGCCAGCAGCTCGCGGAACAGGGCCCACGAGCAGTACTTC. This gives the protein CASSSRNRAHEQYF.

This chain links TRBV6-4 with TRBJ2-2; 7 bases agree with TRBD1. The CDR3 is made up of 15 amino acids. The V segment lost 0 bases and the J segment 6 bases; nucleotides outside the gene matches: 4. Germline V gene data show CDR1 as MRHNA and CDR2 as SNTAGT. CDR3 sequence: CASSDSSTGAGELFF. The CDR3 DNA sequence: TGTGCCAGCAGTGACTCGAGTACAGGGGCCGGGGAGCTGTTTTTT.

The chain carries TRBV5-4 and TRBJ2-5, with 14 bases matching TRBD2. Germline CDR1 is SGHNT and CDR2 is YYREEE (reference sequence). Trimming cost V 5 bases and J 5 bases; bases outside gene matches: 5. The CDR3 loop spans 15 amino acids. The CDR3 bases are TGTGCCAGCAGTCGGACTAGCGGGGGGACCGAGACCCAGTACTTC. Amino acids: CASSRTSGGTETQYF.

This clone has just a few counts. V gene TRBV9 combines with J gene TRBJ1-1; 10 bases match TRBD1. The length of the CDR3 is 16 residues. V was clipped by 3 bases and J by 1 base; unmatched bases: 6. CDR1 and CDR2 (germline): SGDLS, YYNGEE. CDR3 sequence reads: CASSGSRDRGNTEAFF. As DNA, the CDR3 is TGTGCCAGCAGCGGGAGCCGGGACAGGGGGAACACTGAAGCTTTCTTT.

This chain links TRBV15 with TRBJ2-2; 11 bases are shared with TRBD1. The CDR3 totals 15 residues. Trimming cost V 3 bases and J 6 bases; bases outside gene matches: 3. From germline, CDR1 is LNHNV and CDR2 YYDKDF (reference sequence). The CDR3 DNA reads as TGTGCCACCAGCAGGGACAGGGGGCGTCCCGGGGAGCTGTTTTTT. It encodes CATSRDRGRPGELFF.

Concerning this clone itself: The sample contains more than one DNA sequence encoding this CDR3. The rearrangement uses TRBV18 and TRBJ1-1, with 10 bases aligning to TRBD1. The germline V gene has CDR1 KGHSH and CDR2 LQKENI. This CDR3 is built from 15 residues. J gave up 0 bases and V 3 bases, and 1 base lay outside the gene matches. The CDR3 coding sequence is TGTGCCAGCTCACCGGGACAGGGGATGAACACTGAAGCTTTCTTT. Protein: CASSPGQGMNTEAFF.

The gene calls are TRBV7-3 and TRBJ2-3; 9 nucleotides match TRBD2. The CDR3 spans 17 residues. Looked up from germline, CDR1 is SGHTA and CDR2 is FQGTGA. V shed 2 bases and J 4 bases; nucleotides not matched to a gene: 10. CDR3 loop: CASSLRGGGAGADTQYF. As DNA, the CDR3 is TGTGCCAGCAGCTTACGAGGCGGGGGGGCCGGTGCAGATACGCAGTATTTT.

V gene TRBV15 combines with J gene TRBJ1-2; D is perhaps TRBD1 (6 bases). V gave up 0 bases and J gave up 4 bases, with 12 bases separating them. CDR3 length: 15 amino acids. Germline-derived CDR1 and CDR2 are LNHNV and YYDKDF (reference sequence). This CDR3 is CATSRDFRGGYGYTF. The CDR3, as DNA: TGTGCCACCAGCAGAGATTTCAGGGGTGGCTATGGCTACACCTTC.

The rearrangement joins TRBV7-9 to TRBJ2-7; tentatively, D is TRBD2 (6 bases). The CDR3 is 12 residues long. Germline CDR1 is SEHNR and CDR2 is FQNEAQ (reference sequence). Trimming removed 6 bases at V and 7 bases at J, with 13 bases between. The CDR3 DNA sequence: TGTGCCAGCAGTGCCGGGGGTGAAGAGCAGTACTTC. Protein product: CASSAGGEEQYF. The whole variable domain, filled in from reference TRBV7-9 and TRBJ2-7, reads DTGVSQNPRHKITKRGQNVTFRCDPISEHNRLYWYRQTLGQGPEFLTYFQNEAQLEKSRLLSDRFSAERPKGSFSTLEIQRTEQGDSAMYLCASSAGGEEQYFGPGTRLTVT.

The V gene is TRBV6-2 or TRBV6-3, the J gene TRBJ1-1; the D gene is possibly TRBD1 (6 bases). The germline gives CDR1 MNHEY, CDR2 SVGEGT. This CDR3 comprises 14 residues. V was shortened by 6 bases and J by 4 bases, with 15 bases between the two germline ends. CDR3 nucleotide sequence: TGTGCCAGCAGCTCAGGGGTAGGGAGCACTGAAGCTTTCTTT. Translation gives CASSSGVGSTEAFF.

V gene TRBV20-1 combines with J gene TRBJ2-3; 7 bases fit TRBD2. There are 12 residues in the CDR3. The V gene end was trimmed by 3 bases and the J gene end by 5 bases; junction bases not matched to a gene: 2. Germline values: CDR1 DFQATT, CDR2 SNEGSKA (reference sequence). Here the CDR3 DNA reads TGCAGTGCTAGTCTAGCGGAAGATACGCAGTATTTT. The encoded protein is CSASLAEDTQYF.

The chain combines TRBV4-3 with TRBJ1-2, with D unresolved. The germline V gene encodes CDR1 LGHNA and CDR2 YSLEER. Trimming shortened V by 4 bases and J by 0 bases, and 12 bases separated the two germline ends. The CDR3 has 15 amino acids. Written as DNA, the CDR3 is TGCGCCAGCAGCCGAGAACCAAGCCCTAACTATGGCTACACCTTC. Translated, it gives CASSREPSPNYGYTF.

This clone occurred once. The chain recombines TRBV25-1 with TRBJ1-5; TRBD1 agrees at 7 bases. This CDR3 spans 14 amino acids. Germline V gene data show CDR1 as MGHDK and CDR2 as SYGVNS. V trimming: 6 bases; J trimming: 0 bases; junction bases outside the gene matches: 2. This chain's CDR3 is CASSDRVSNQPQHF. In DNA, the CDR3 is TGTGCCAGCAGCGACAGGGTTAGCAATCAGCCCCAGCATTTT.